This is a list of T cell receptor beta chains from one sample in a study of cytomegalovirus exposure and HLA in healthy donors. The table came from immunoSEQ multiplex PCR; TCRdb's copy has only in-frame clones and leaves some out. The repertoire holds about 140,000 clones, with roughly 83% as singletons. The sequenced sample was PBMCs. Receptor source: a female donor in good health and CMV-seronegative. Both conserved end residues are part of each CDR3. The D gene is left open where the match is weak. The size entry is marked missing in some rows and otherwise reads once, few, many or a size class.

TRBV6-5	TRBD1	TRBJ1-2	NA	TGTGCCAGCAGTTACCGGACAGGCGGTGGAAACACCTTC	CASSYRTGGGNTF
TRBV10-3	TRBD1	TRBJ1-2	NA	TGTGCCATCAGTGAGGGGACAGCTAACTATGGCTACACCTTC	CAISEGTANYGYTF
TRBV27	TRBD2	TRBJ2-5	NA	TGTGCCAGCTCTCCCCAGCGGGAGTTTATCTATGAGACCCAGTACTTC	CASSPQREFIYETQYF
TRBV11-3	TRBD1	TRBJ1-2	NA	TGTGCCAGCAGCCGCGAATTCCCCGACAGGGGTAACTATGGCTACACCTTC	CASSREFPDRGNYGYTF
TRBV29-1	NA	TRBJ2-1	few	TGCAGCGCGCGCAGGGCTATCTACAATGAGCAGTTCTTC	CSARRAIYNEQFF
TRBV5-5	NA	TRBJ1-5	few	TGTGCCAGCAGCTTCGGACTGGAGAGCAATCAGCCCCAGCATTTT	CASSFGLESNQPQHF
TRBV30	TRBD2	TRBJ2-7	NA	TGTGCCTGGAGTGCGGGGGGGGTCTACGAGCAGTACTTC	CAWSAGGVYEQYF
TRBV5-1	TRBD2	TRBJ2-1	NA	TGCGCCAGCAGCCCGGGACTAGCGGGATACAATGAGCAGTTCTTC	CASSPGLAGYNEQFF
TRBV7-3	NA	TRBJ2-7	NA	TGTGCCAGCAGCTTAAGCGGGACCTACGAGCAGTACTTC	CASSLSGTYEQYF
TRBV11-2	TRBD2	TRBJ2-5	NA	TGTGCCAGCAGCTTGAGCGGGCCGGGGGGAGAGACCCAGTACTTC	CASSLSGPGGETQYF
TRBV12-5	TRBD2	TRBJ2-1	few	TGTGCTAGTGGTTTGGAGGTAGCGGGGTACAATGAGCAGTTCTTC	CASGLEVAGYNEQFF
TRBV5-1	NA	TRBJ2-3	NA	TGCGCCAGCAGCTTAACAGGGTTGAGGACAGATACGCAGTATTTT	CASSLTGLRTDTQYF
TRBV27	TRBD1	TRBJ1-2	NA	TGTGCCAGCAGTTTATTGGGCCAGGGGGCCCCTGGTGGCTACACCTTC	CASSLLGQGAPGGYTF
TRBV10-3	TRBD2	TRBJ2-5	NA	TGTGCCATCAGTGAGTCTCCCCGGGGGGAGACTGGGGAGACCCAGTACTTC	CAISESPRGETGETQYF
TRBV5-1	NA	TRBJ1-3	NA	TGCGCCAGCAGCTTGGTAGCTGCGCGAGGAAACACCATATATTTT	CASSLVAARGNTIYF
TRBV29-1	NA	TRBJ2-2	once	TGCAGCGTTGAGCTCAGGTCGGCCGGGGAGCTGTTTTTT	CSVELRSAGELFF
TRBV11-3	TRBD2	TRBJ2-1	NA	TGTGCCAGCAGCCCCACGCGGGAGTCCTACAATGAGCAGTTCTTC	CASSPTRESYNEQFF
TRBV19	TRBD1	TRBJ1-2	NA	TGTGCCAGTAGTATCGGGACAGGGGACTACTACTATGGCTACACCTTC	CASSIGTGDYYYGYTF
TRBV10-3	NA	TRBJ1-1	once	TGTGCCACCACTCTAGGGGGACTGAACACTGAAGCTTTCTTT	CATTLGGLNTEAFF
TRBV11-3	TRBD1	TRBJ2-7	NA	TGTGCCAGCAGCACTTGGACAGGGCGAGGAGAGCAGTACTTC	CASSTWTGRGEQYF
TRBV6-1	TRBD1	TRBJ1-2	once	TGTGCCAGCGAGGGACAGAACTATGGCTACACCTTC	CASEGQNYGYTF
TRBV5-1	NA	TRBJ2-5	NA	TGCGCCAGCAGCTTGCGGGGTCAGGTCCAAGAGACCCAGTACTTC	CASSLRGQVQETQYF
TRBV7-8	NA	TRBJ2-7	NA	TGTGCCAGCAGCTTACAGCGCGTAGCTATCTACGAGCAGTACTTC	CASSLQRVAIYEQYF
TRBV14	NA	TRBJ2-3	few	TGTGCCAGCAGCTGGCAAGATACGCAGTATTTT	CASSWQDTQYF
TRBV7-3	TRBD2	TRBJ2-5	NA	TGTGCCAGCAGCTCGGACGGGACTATCTCAAAGGAGCAGTACTTC	CASSSDGTISKEQYF
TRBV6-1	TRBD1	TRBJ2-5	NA	TGTGCCAGCAGGGCCGGGACAGGGGGCTGGGAGACCCAGTACTTC	CASRAGTGGWETQYF
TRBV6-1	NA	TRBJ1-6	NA	TGTGCCAGCAGTGAACTCCCCTCACCCCTCCACTTT	CASSELPSPLHF
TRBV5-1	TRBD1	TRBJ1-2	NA	TGCGCCAGCAGCACGTCCGGGACAGGGGTCGGCTATGGCTACACCTTC	CASSTSGTGVGYGYTF
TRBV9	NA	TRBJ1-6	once	TGTGCCAGCAGCGTAGACACCAGTTATAATTCACCCCTCCACTTT	CASSVDTSYNSPLHF
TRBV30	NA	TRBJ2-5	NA	TGTGCCTGGAGTGTACGGGCAGGGCCAAAGACCCAGTACTTC	CAWSVRAGPKTQYF
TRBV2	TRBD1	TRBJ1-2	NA	TGTGCCAGCAGTGATTTTGGGACAGACACCTTC	CASSDFGTDTF
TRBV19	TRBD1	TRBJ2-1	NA	TGTGCCACTTCCTTCAGGGGGCGAAACAATGAGCAGTTCTTC	CATSFRGRNNEQFF
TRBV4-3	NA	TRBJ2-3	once	TGCGCCAGCAGCCAAGACTTCGGGATACCAGATACGCAGTATTTT	CASSQDFGIPDTQYF
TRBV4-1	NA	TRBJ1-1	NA	TGCGCCAGCAGCCAAGACCGGGACATTCGGACTGAAGCTTTCTTT	CASSQDRDIRTEAFF
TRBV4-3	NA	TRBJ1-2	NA	TGCGCCAGCAGCCAAGTCCTCGGACAGAGCTATGGCTACACCTTC	CASSQVLGQSYGYTF
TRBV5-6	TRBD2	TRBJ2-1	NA	TGTGCCAGCAGCTTTACCTTCGGGGGGGTCTCCTACAATGAGCAGTTCTTC	CASSFTFGGVSYNEQFF
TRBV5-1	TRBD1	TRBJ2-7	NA	TGCGCCAGCGCCCAAACGCCCGGACAGGGCCCCTACGAGCAGTACTTC	CASAQTPGQGPYEQYF
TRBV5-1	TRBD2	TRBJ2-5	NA	TGCGCCAGCAGCTTTGGGACTAGCGGTCAAGAGACCCAGTACTTC	CASSFGTSGQETQYF
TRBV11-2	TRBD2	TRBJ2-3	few	TGTGCCAGCAGCTTAGGAGTTAGCGGGTTAGACACAGATACGCAGTATTTT	CASSLGVSGLDTDTQYF
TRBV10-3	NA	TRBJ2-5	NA	TGTGCCATCAGTGAGGGGGCACGGGGGGAGACCCAGTACTTC	CAISEGARGETQYF
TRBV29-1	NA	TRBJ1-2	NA	TGCAGCGTTGAAGATCACCAGGGCGTGAACTATGGCTACACCTTC	CSVEDHQGVNYGYTF
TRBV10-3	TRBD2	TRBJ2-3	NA	TGTGCCATCGCGGCTAGCGGGGGAGAGGTAGATACGCAGTATTTT	CAIAASGGEVDTQYF